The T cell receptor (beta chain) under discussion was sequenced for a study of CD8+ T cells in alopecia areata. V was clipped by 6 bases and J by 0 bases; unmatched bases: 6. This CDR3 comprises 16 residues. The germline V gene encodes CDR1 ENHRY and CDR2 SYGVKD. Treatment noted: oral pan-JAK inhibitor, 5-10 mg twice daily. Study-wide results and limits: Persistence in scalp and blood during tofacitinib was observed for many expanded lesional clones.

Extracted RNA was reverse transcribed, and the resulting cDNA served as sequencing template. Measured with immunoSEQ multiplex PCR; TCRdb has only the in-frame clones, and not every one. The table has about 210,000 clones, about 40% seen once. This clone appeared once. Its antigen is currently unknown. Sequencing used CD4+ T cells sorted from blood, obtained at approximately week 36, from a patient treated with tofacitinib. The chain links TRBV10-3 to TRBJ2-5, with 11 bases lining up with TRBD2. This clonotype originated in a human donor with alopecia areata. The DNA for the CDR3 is TGTGCCATCAGCGTCGGGACTAGCGGAAACCAAGAGACCCAGTACTTC. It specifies CAISVGTSGNQETQYF.